Presented here are 14 T cell receptor beta chains from one specimen sequenced in a study of T-cell reconstitution after alpha-beta-depleted transplantation in children. Unique molecular identifiers were built into the TCRbeta library. Each CDR3 protein is one row after TCRdb ran MiXCR on the PCR reads. The table records about 240,000 distinct CDR3 sequences, roughly 23% of them present only once. Sequences were derived from PBMCs, sampled before TCRalphabeta/CD19-depleted stem cell transplant. The receptors derive from a girl between 2 and 10 years old with Fanconi anemia, due to receive a stem cell transplant.

The table lists this clonotype with a few counts. This chain joins TRBV29-1 and TRBJ2-1; 15 bases align to TRBD2. The J segment lost 8 bases and the V segment lost 6 bases, leaving 11 bases of the junction unmatched. CDR3 length: 16 residues. Germline assignment: CDR1 SQVTM and CDR2 ANQGSEA. The DNA for the CDR3 is TGCAGCGTGGCCCTTGGACTAGCGGGAGGGCCCGATGAGCAGTTCTTC. The encoded protein is CSVALGLAGGPDEQFF.

CDR3 region: CASSQSRSSGNTIYF. The DNA for the CDR3 is TGTGCCAGCAGCCAATCGCGAAGCTCTGGAAACACCATATATTTT. This chain uses TRBV4-2 with TRBJ1-3; D is undetermined. The CDR3 consists of 15 residues. Trimming took off 2 bases at V and 0 bases at J, with 8 bases between the two ends. From germline, CDR1 is LGHNA and CDR2 YNFKEQ.

This clonotype was detected a few times. This sequence joins TRBV29-1 and TRBJ2-5; D assignment may be TRBD1 or TRBD2 (5 bases each). From germline, CDR1 is SQVTM and CDR2 ANQGSEA. This CDR3 is built from 12 residues. Trimming cost V 5 bases and J 5 bases, with 12 bases left between them. The CDR3 DNA is TGCAGCGTTCTTCCAGGGACGGAGACCCAGTACTTC. It encodes CSVLPGTETQYF.

This clonotype was recorded at least ten times. The chain joins TRBV24-1 to TRBJ2-1; 10 nucleotides match TRBD1. With V trimmed by 9 bases and J by 7 bases, 8 bases remained unmatched. Germline assignment: CDR1 KGHDR and CDR2 SFDVKD. The CDR3 runs 14 residues. The CDR3 here is CATGETGGLNEQFF. CDR3 nucleotides: TGTGCCACCGGCGAGACAGGGGGCTTGAATGAGCAGTTCTTC.

The genes are TRBV21-1 and TRBJ1-2. TRBV21-1 is noted as a pseudogene. The CDR3 loop spans 11 amino acids. The CDR3 loop is CASRDIYGYTF. CDR3 nucleotide sequence: TGTGCCAGCAGAGACATCTATGGCTACACCTTC.

The J gene is TRBJ2-1, the V gene TRBV5-1; 7 bases fit TRBD2. V trimming: 1 base; J trimming: 4 bases; junction bases outside the gene matches: 5. The CDR3 is 15 residues long. Germline loops: CDR1 SGHRS, CDR2 YFSETQ. CDR3 in DNA: TGCGCCAGCAGCTTGCTTCCAGCGGGATACAATGAGCAGTTCTTC. Residues: CASSLLPAGYNEQFF.

This clonotype was seen at least ten times. The chain recombines TRBV20-1 with TRBJ2-1; 7 nucleotides match TRBD2. Germline assignment: CDR1 DFQATT and CDR2 SNEGSKA (reference sequence). Trimming took 0 bases from V and 1 from J; bases not matched to a gene: 6. The CDR3 runs to 16 residues. The CDR3 DNA reads as TGCAGTGCTAGAGATTGGAAGCGGGGTTCCTACAATGAGCAGTTCTTC. Amino acid sequence: CSARDWKRGSYNEQFF.

This clonotype occurred many times. V gene TRBV21-1 combines with J gene TRBJ2-5; the table's D gene call, TRBD2, was not cross checked with the DNA. TRBV21-1 is deemed a pseudogene. CDR3 size: 16 residues. The CDR3 spells CASSKDPLAGVETQYF. CDR3 in DNA: TGTGCCAGCAGCAAAGATCCACTAGCGGGAGTTGAGACCCAGTACTTC.

This clonotype has at least ten counts. This chain uses TRBV7-2 with TRBJ2-1; D perhaps matches TRBD2 (6 bases). The CDR3 loop spans 15 amino acids. V was clipped by 5 bases and J by 3 bases, with 14 bases between them. CDR1 is SGHTA, CDR2 FQGNSA, per germline. The CDR3 DNA reads TGTGCCAGCAGCCCACGACTAGTCGGCTACAATGAGCAGTTCTTC. It codes for CASSPRLVGYNEQFF.

Remarks on this clonotype: A much larger clone differs by one base, so this may be a read error. The chain couples TRBV3-1 to TRBJ2-3; D is possibly TRBD2 (5 bases). Germline lookup yields CDR1 LGHDT and CDR2 YNNKEL (reference sequence). This CDR3 comprises 12 residues. DNA of the CDR3: TGTGCCAGCAGGGACTTCACAGATACGGAGTATTTT. Translating gives CASRDFTDTEYF.

At least ten counts were recorded for this clonotype. This chain links TRBV12-3 or TRBV12-4 with TRBJ2-3, with unresolved D. The CDR3 is 15 amino acids. V shed 6 bases and J shed 0 bases, with 13 bases lying between them. CDR3 amino acids: CASSLLGSSTDTQYF. The DNA of the CDR3 is TGTGCCAGCAGCCTTCTTGGTTCTAGCACAGATACGCAGTATTTT.

This clonotype was seen many times. The chain links TRBV29-1 to TRBJ1-1; a weak D match, TRBD1 (5 bases). Germline lookup yields CDR1 SQVTM and CDR2 ANQGSEA. There are 14 residues in the CDR3. V was shortened by 4 bases and J by 7 bases, with 19 bases between the two germline ends. CDR3 sequence (DNA): TGCAGCGTTGTAGGTTTTAGGGGCCTGGATGAAGCTTTCTTT. Encoded protein: CSVVGFRGLDEAFF.

This clonotype was seen repeatedly, ten times or more. The V call is TRBV29-1, the J call TRBJ2-7; 8 nucleotides line up with TRBD2. CDR3 size: 13 residues. Looked up from germline, CDR1 is SQVTM and CDR2 is ANQGSEA. J was trimmed by 2 bases and V by 4 bases; bases with no gene match: 4. CDR3 amino acids: CSVASGSTYEQYF. The CDR3 bases are TGCAGCGTTGCAAGCGGGAGTACCTACGAGCAGTACTTC.

The V and J genes are TRBV7-9 and TRBJ2-1; perhaps TRBD2 as D (7 bases). The CDR3 is 15 amino acids. V was shortened by 8 bases and J by 2 bases, with 16 bases between the two germline ends. Per germline, CDR1 SEHNR and CDR2 FQNEAQ (reference sequence). CDR3 bases: TGTGCCAGCCAAGGGGGGGCCTCGCCCTACAATGAGCAGTTCTTC. As protein: CASQGGASPYNEQFF.